This record looks at one T cell receptor (beta chain) sequence and its context. The germline V gene encodes CDR1 SQVTM and CDR2 ANQGSEA. Trimming left V 7 bases short and J 4 bases short, with 13 bases between. The CDR3 is made up of 12 amino acids. Blood CD8+ and CD4+ T cells underwent high-throughput TCR beta sequencing. Relapsing-remitting disease, either stable or active, was present in the treatment-naive patients who were the multiple sclerosis controls. While CD8+ and CD4+ T cells were isolated negatively, TEMRA cells were enriched by FACS. This entry comes from a study of CD8 T cells in Susac syndrome. RNA was extracted with the RNeasy kit, and a quantity of roughly 0.5 to 1 ug was reverse transcribed using random hexamers. By means of immunoSEQ multiplex PCR, TCR beta CDR3 spanning 54 Vbeta and 13 Jbeta underwent amplification. TCRdb called the immunoSEQ multiplex PCR reads again in MiXCR, with one record for every CDR3 protein. The table lists roughly 150,000 distinct CDR3 sequences, roughly 94% of them singletons.

Sequencing used CD4+ T cells from PBMCs. The rearrangement joins TRBV29-1 to TRBJ1-2, with a tentative D call TRBD1 (5 bases). This clonotype was obtained from a human donor with multiple sclerosis. CDR3 coding DNA: TGCAGCGGTGCGACAGAGATCTATGGCTACACCTTC. Its translation is CSGATEIYGYTF.